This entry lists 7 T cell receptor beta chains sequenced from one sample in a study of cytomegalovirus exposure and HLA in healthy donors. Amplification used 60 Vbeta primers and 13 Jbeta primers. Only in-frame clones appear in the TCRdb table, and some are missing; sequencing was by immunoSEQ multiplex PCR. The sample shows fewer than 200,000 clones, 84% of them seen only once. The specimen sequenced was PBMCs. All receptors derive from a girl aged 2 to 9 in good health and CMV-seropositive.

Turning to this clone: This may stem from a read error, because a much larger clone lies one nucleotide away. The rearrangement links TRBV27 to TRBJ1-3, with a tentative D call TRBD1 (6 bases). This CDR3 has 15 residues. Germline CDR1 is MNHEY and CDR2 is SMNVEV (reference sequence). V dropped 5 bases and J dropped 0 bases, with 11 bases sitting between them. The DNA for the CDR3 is TGTGCCAGCAGTGAAACAGGGAGCTCTGGAAACACCATATATTTT. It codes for CASSETGSSGNTIYF.

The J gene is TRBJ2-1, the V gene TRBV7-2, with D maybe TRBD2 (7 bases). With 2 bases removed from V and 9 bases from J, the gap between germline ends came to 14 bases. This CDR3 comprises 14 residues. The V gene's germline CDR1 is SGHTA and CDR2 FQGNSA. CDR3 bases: TGTGCCAGCAGCTTAACTTCGGCGGGGGCTGAGCAGTTCTTC. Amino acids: CASSLTSAGAEQFF.

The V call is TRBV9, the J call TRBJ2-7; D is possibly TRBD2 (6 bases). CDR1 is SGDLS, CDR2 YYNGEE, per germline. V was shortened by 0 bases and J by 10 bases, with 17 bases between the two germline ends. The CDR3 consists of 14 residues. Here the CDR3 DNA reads TGTGCCAGCAGCGTAGGACCGGGAGTAGTAACCCAGTACTTC. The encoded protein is CASSVGPGVVTQYF. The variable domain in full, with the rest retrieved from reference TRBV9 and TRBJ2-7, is DSGVTQTPKHLITATGQRVTLRCSPRSGDLSVYWYQQSLDQGLQFLIQYYNGEERAKGNILERFSAQQFPDLHSELNLSSLELGDSALYFCASSVGPGVVTQYFGPGTRLTVT.

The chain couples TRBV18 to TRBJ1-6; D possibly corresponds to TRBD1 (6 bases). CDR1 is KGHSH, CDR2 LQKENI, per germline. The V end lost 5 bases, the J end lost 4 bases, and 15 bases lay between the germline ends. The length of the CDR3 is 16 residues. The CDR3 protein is CASSFGPDRYNSPLHF. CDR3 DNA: TGTGCCAGCTCATTCGGACCCGACAGGTATAATTCACCCCTCCACTTT.

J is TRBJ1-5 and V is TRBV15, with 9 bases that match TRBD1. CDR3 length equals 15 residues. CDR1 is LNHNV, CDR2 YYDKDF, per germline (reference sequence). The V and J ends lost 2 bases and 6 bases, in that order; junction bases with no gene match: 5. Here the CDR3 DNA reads TGTGCCACCAGCAGAACCAGACAGGGGGGTCAGCCCCAGCATTTT. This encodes CATSRTRQGGQPQHF.

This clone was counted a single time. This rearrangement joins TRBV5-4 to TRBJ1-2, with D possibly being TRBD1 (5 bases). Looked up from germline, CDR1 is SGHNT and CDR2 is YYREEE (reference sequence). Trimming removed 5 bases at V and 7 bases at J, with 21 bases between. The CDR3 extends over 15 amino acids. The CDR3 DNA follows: TGTGCCAGCAGTATTTTTTCTGGCAGGGAGGGTGGCTACACCTTC. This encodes CASSIFSGREGGYTF.

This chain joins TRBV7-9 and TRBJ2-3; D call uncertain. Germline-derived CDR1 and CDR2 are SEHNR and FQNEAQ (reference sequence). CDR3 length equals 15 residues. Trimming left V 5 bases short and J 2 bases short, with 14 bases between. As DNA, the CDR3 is TGTGCCAGCAGCCGATGGTTGGCGGACACAGATACGCAGTATTTT. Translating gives CASSRWLADTDTQYF.